Listed here is a single T cell receptor (beta chain). The V segment lost 5 bases and the J segment 6 bases; nucleotides outside the gene matches: 8. Germline values: CDR1 SGHAT, CDR2 FQDESV (reference sequence). The CDR3 is 14 amino acids. The study ran its PCR with 60 Vbeta and 13 Jbeta primers. The assay was immunoSEQ multiplex PCR, and TCRdb's table has in-frame clones only and misses some. The table includes around 100,000 clones, roughly 72% detected once. These donors counted as nominally healthy when sampled, but unrecorded immune exposures were likely. The data belong to a study of cytomegalovirus exposure and HLA in healthy donors.

This TCR was recovered from a woman aged 40 to 50 in good health and CMV-seropositive. The chain couples TRBV11-1 to TRBJ2-7; 9 positions match TRBD1. Sequencing input: PBMCs. The CDR3 nucleotides read TGTGCCAGCAGCATCCAGGACAGGGGAGGCGAGCAGTACTTC. Protein product: CASSIQDRGGEQYF.